This T cell receptor beta chain was sequenced for a study of radiotherapy plus CTLA-4 blockade in lung cancer. Study outcomes and limitations: Radiotherapy was combined with ipilimumab, and tumor-derived TCR clones then expanded in blood. Reports identified early blood T cell clone dynamics, with interferon-beta, as the best response predictor.

Focal radiation plus CTLA-4 blockade with ipilimumab was given to patients with chemo-refractory metastatic non-small-cell lung cancer. Produced via immunoSEQ multiplex PCR; TCRdb's table is partial and in-frame only. The sample consists of 40,000 to 45,000 clones, 70% to 80% of them appearing once. With regard to this clone: Antigen specificity is unknown.

Germline V lookup: CDR1 SGHTA, CDR2 FQGNSA. The CDR3 has 14 residues. The V end lost 1 base, the J end lost 8 bases, and 12 bases lay between the germline ends. This sequence was found in a human donor with non-small cell lung cancer whose response to radiotherapy plus ipilimumab could not be evaluated. This rearrangement joins TRBV7-2 to TRBJ2-1; no reliable D call. The material sequenced was peripheral blood, taken from a patient treated with radiotherapy plus ipilimumab. The CDR3 nucleotides are TGTGCCAGCAGCTTAGAGGCGGCTAACTATGAGCAGTTCTTC. This codes for CASSLEAANYEQFF.